This T cell receptor (beta chain) stems from a study of T cells after yellow fever vaccination (dated by TCRdb to between 2017 and 2020). Study-level background: The SMART-Seq v4 Ultra Low Input RNA kit was used to prepare libraries from fractions with low cell numbers. Blood samples were taken at several timepoints before and after primary and secondary immunization, and bulk PBMC replicates and cell subsets were isolated. Two healthy male donors, one aged 18 to 30 and one aged 30 to 39 years, made up the cohort. To follow T-cell clones before and after primary and booster YFV17D yellow fever vaccination, bulk TCR alpha and beta repertoires were sequenced over time. What the research found in general, with its limitations: A small fraction of clonotypes showed up in both the CD4 and CD8 compartments, probably as a result of convergent recombination. Because abundant contaminating clonotypes from the bulk population could be contained in FACS-sorted repertoires, computational filtering was required. The secondary T-cell response was weaker than the primary response but faster, peaking on day 5 instead of day 15. After the booster, most of the clones that had expanded following primary vaccination were detected again (almost 98% of CD4 and 80% to 90% of CD8), which suggests that memory was broadly maintained. Only two donors were included in the study, so the extent to which the findings can be generalized is limited.

This clonotype was detected ten times or more. Its antigen target is currently unknown. No quality values exist for individual bases; no much larger clone is one base distant. Sequenced on an Illumina NovaSeq 6000. Synthesis of TCR cDNA relied on 5'RACE template switching, a step that introduced a universal primer site along with unique molecular identifiers. Priming of cDNA synthesis was performed from both the TCR alpha and TCR beta constant segments. Libraries were amplified in two PCR steps, with sample barcodes and sequencing adapters added in the second step. Libraries were sequenced on Illumina HiSeq 2500 (2x100 bp) or NovaSeq (2x150 bp). The source study handled its data this way. Demultiplexing of reads and collapsing into UMI consensus sequences were performed with MIGEC, and V(D)J alignment was carried out with MiXCR. Vaccine-responding clonotypes were defined with edgeR using replicate PBMC samples, requiring FDR below 0.01 and a log2 fold change above 5 up to day 15. Each bulk clonotype was labeled CD4 or CD8 based on which sequenced repertoire, CD4 or CD8, contained the clonotype at higher abundance. The raw public data were reprocessed by TCRdb itself: fastp quality trimming at Q25, MiXCR clonotype calling, in-frame beta chains only. Rows with a matching CDR3 protein are joined into one entry that keeps the most common DNA and genes. V and J calls and clone size were set by TCRdb, not the authors. The sample table records some 240,000 distinct CDR3 sequences; 3.6% of these occur just once. Over 15% of the sample comes from the top ten.

CDR1 ENHRY and CDR2 SYGVKD were looked up in the germline V gene. The CDR3 sequence holds 15 residues, the cysteine and phenylalanine included. Here the CDR3 DNA is all that survives: 45 bases in frame from base 1. The junction shows trimming of 10 bases on V and 0 bases on J, and the gene matches do not reach 8 bases of it. Explained via the paper, the treatment or condition label denotes: live attenuated yellow fever vaccine strain. At every blood-draw timepoint, two biological replicates of bulk PBMCs were collected. PBMCs were isolated from peripheral blood using a standard Ficoll-Paque protocol. TriZol was used to extract RNA from bulk PBMCs, from CD4 and CD8 fractions, and from dextramer-positive and dextramer-negative fractions.

Recombination linked TRBV10-3 to TRBJ2-3, with 9 junctional bases fitting TRBD1. This TCR derives from a man between 18 and 35 years old who received the YFV17D yellow fever vaccine. This sample comprised PBMCs, obtained 15 days after the yellow fever booster vaccination. The CDR3 region has the sequence CATGTGTISTDTQYF. The sequenced DNA: TGTGCCACCGGGACAGGGACTATAAGCACAGATACGCAGTATTTT.